The 9 T cell receptor beta chains given below trace back to one sample, sequenced in a study of shared clonotypes between healthy human individuals. TCRdb keeps only in-frame clones here, not all; method: immunoSEQ multiplex PCR. The sample gives around 2.5 million clones, approximately 94% of which show up once; about 0.34% is in the top ten. Sequenced material: naive CD4+ T cells from PBMCs. Subset here: CD45RA+ positively selected. These receptors were obtained from a man younger than 35 in good health. Some clones in this sample may be carry-over from other donors' samples.

The chain employs TRBV28 and TRBJ2-5, with unresolved D. The V gene's germline CDR1 is MDHEN and CDR2 SYDVKM. The CDR3 consists of 13 residues. Trimming pared 2 bases from V and 1 base from J, leaving 5 bases between. The DNA for the CDR3 is TGTGCCAGCAGTTTAAGAGGCCAAGAGACCCAGTACTTC. This translates into CASSLRGQETQYF.

The rearrangement joins TRBV5-1 to TRBJ2-2, with TRBD2 as a possible D gene (6 bases). This CDR3 has 15 residues. Per germline, CDR1 SGHRS and CDR2 YFSETQ. The V gene lost 4 bases and the J gene lost 7 bases, with 17 bases spanning the gap. The CDR3 nucleotides read TGCGCCAGCAGCCGAACCCGGGAGCGGGTCGGGGAGCTGTTTTTT. This encodes CASSRTRERVGELFF.

With respect to this clone: At one boundary the junction diverges from the germline segment, which might be a read error. The gene calls are TRBV18 and TRBJ1-4; possible D gene TRBD1, 5 bases. The CDR3 contains 15 residues. Germline V lookup: CDR1 KGHSH, CDR2 LQKENI. Here the CDR3 reads CASSPNWGEGEKLFF. In DNA form, the CDR3 reads TGTGCCAGCTCACCGAACTGGGGGGAAGGTGAAAAACTCTTTTTT.

This rearrangement joins TRBV5-1 to TRBJ2-1; D may match TRBD1 or TRBD2 (5 bases each). This CDR3 comprises 16 residues. Between the trimmed V and J ends, which lost 3 bases and 6 bases, there was a span of 19 bases. Germline lookup yields CDR1 SGHRS and CDR2 YFSETQ. The CDR3 bases are TGCGCCAGCAGCTCGCTATCGGGGCAGAGGAGCAATGAGCAGTTCTTC. It specifies CASSSLSGQRSNEQFF.

For the CDR3, the DNA is TGCGCCAGCAGTGAGTCCGGGACTAGCGGGAGAGAAGAGCAGTTCTTC. It is translated as CASSESGTSGREEQFF. The V gene is TRBV10-1, the J gene TRBJ2-1; 14 nucleotides match TRBD2. V lost 0 bases, J lost 10 bases, and 5 bases stayed unmatched. The germline V gene has CDR1 WNHNN and CDR2 SYGVQD (reference sequence). The CDR3 loop spans 16 amino acids.

The chain carries TRBV9 and TRBJ1-3; perhaps TRBD1 as D (5 bases). This CDR3 region has 15 residues. V was pared by 4 bases and J by 2 bases, with 13 bases between. Germline loops: CDR1 SGDLS, CDR2 YYNGEE. The CDR3 is CASSRNGGTGNTIYF. CDR3 bases: TGTGCCAGCAGCCGGAACGGGGGGACTGGAAACACCATATATTTT.

In DNA, the CDR3 is TGTGCCAGCAGTTTAATTGGCCGAGGTGGTGGCTACACCTTC. Its translation: CASSLIGRGGGYTF. This chain links TRBV28 with TRBJ1-2; D is unresolved. The CDR3 sequence is 14 residues long. Trimming left V 2 bases short and J 7 bases short, with 14 bases between. Germline V lookup: CDR1 MDHEN, CDR2 SYDVKM.

This CDR3 reads CASSLVRGFSGNTIYF. Written as DNA, the CDR3 is TGTGCCAGCAGCTTAGTTAGGGGGTTCTCTGGAAACACCATATATTTT. The V and J genes are TRBV7-9 and TRBJ1-3, with D perhaps matching TRBD1 (6 bases). Trimming took 1 base from V and 0 from J, leaving 10 bases between them. The CDR3 extends over 16 amino acids. Germline loops: CDR1 SEHNR, CDR2 FQNEAQ (reference sequence).

The V gene is TRBV28, the J gene TRBJ1-2; D not resolved. Germline CDR1 and CDR2: MDHEN and SYDVKM. The CDR3 totals 16 residues. V was shortened by 2 bases and J by 2 bases, with 15 bases between the two germline ends. The CDR3 reads CASSLVAGSGNYGYTF. CDR3 coding DNA: TGTGCCAGCAGTTTAGTTGCGGGGTCGGGCAACTATGGCTACACCTTC.